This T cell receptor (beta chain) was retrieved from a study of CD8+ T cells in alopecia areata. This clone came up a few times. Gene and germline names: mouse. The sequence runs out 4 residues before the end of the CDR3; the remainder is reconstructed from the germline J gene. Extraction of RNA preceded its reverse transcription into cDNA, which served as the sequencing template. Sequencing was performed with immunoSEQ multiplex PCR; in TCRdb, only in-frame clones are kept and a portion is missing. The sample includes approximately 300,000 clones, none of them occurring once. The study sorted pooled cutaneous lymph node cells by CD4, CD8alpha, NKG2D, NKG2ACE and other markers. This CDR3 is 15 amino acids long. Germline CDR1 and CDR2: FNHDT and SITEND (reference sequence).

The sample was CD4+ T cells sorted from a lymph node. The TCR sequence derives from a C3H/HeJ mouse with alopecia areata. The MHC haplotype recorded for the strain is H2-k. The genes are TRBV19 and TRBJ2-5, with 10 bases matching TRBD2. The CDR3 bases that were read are TGTGCCAGCAGCCCTCCCTGGGGGGGCGCAGAC. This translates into CASSPPWGGAD. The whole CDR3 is CASSPPWGGADTQYF.